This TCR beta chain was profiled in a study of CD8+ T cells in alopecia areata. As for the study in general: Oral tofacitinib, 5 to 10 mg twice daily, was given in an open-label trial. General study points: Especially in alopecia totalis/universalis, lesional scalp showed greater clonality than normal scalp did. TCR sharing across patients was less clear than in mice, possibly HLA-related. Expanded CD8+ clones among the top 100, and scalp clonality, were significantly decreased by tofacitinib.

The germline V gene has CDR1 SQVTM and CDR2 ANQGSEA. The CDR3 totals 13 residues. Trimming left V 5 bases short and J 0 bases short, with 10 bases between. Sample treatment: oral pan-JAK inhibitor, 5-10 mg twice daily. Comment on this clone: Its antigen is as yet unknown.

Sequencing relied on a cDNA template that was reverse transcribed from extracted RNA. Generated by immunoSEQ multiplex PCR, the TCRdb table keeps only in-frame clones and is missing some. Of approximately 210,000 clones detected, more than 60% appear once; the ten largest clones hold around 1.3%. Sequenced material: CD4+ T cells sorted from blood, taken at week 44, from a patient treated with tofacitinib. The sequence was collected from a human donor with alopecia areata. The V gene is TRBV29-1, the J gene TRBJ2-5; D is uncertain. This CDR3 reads CSVLREYQETQYF. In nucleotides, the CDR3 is TGCAGCGTTCTCAGAGAGTACCAAGAGACCCAGTACTTC.